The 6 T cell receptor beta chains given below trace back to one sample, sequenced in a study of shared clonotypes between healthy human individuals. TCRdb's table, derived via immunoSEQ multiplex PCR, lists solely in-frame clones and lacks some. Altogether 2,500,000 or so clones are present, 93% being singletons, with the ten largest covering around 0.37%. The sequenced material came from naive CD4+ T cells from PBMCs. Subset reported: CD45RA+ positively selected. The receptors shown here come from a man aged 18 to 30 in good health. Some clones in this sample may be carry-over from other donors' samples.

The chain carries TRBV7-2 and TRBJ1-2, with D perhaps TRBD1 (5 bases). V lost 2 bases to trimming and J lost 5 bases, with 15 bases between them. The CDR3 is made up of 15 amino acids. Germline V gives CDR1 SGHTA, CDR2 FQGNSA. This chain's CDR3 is CASSLNLAGLYGYTF. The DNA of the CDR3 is TGTGCCAGCAGCTTAAATCTGGCAGGGTTATATGGCTACACCTTC. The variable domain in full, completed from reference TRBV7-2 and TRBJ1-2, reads GAGVSQSPSNKVTEKGKDVELRCDPISGHTALYWYRQSLGQGLEFLIYFQGNSAPDKSGLPSDRFSAERTGGSVSTLTIQRTQQEDSAVYLCASSLNLAGLYGYTFGSGTRLTVV.

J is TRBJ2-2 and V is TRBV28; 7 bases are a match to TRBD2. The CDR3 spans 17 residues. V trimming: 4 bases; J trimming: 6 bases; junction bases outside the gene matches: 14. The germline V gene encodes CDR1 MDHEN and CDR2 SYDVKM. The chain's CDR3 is CASSSATSAGSPGELFF. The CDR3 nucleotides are TGTGCCAGCAGTTCGGCCACTAGCGCCGGTTCTCCCGGGGAGCTGTTTTTT.

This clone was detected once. The CDR3 region has the DNA TGCAGCACTAACAGGGGGCGAACAGATACGCAGTATTTT. Translated: CSTNRGRTDTQYF. This rearrangement joins TRBV29-1 to TRBJ2-3, with TRBD1 identical over 9 bases. The V gene end was trimmed by 8 bases and the J gene end by 3 bases; junction bases not matched to a gene: 6. From germline, CDR1 is SQVTM and CDR2 ANQGSEA. This CDR3 has 13 residues.

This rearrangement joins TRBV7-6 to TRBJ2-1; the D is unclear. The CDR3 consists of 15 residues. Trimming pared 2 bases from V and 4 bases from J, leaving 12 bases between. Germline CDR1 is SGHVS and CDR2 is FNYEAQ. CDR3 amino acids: CASSLRIGKYNEQFF. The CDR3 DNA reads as TGTGCCAGCAGCTTAAGAATAGGAAAGTACAATGAGCAGTTCTTC.

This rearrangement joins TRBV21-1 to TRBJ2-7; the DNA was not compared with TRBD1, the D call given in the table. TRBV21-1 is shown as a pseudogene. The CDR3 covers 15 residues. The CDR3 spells CASRRGQGKTYEQYF. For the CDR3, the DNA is TGTGCCAGCAGAAGGGGACAGGGGAAGACCTACGAGCAGTACTTC.

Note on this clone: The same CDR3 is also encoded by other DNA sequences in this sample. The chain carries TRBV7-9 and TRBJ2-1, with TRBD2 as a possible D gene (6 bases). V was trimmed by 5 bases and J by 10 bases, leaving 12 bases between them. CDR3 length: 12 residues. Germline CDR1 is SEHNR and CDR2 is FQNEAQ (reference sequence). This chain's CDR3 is CASSPPRDEQFF. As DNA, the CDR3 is TGTGCCAGCAGCCCCCCGCGGGACGAGCAGTTCTTC.